The T cell receptor (beta chain) described here comes from a study of blood T cell repertoires in COVID-19. Study as a whole: Some COVID-19 samples were acute and others convalescent; all came from the United States, Italy and Spain.

Adults between about 18 and 95 years of age took part from 20 to 25 US areas. Self-reported history from a screening survey and questionnaire set each donor's cohort. Original processing notes: Estimation of nucleated cell counts was performed using reference gene primer amplification. Assay: immunoSEQ multiplex PCR; the TCRdb copy retains only in-frame clones and omits some. V and J calls and clone size are copied from that table; D and trimming were computed from the DNA. The sample consists of fewer than 300,000 clones, more than 75% of them appearing once. This clone was observed a handful of times. Trimming removed 5 bases from V and 4 bases from J; junction bases left unmatched: 6. Per the germline V gene, CDR1 is LGHDT and CDR2 is YNNKEL (reference sequence). The CDR3 consists of 14 residues.

The V call is TRBV3-1 (or the pseudogene TRBV3-2), the J call TRBJ2-7; 9 bases line up with TRBD1. The sequencing input was PBMCs or T cells enriched from blood (not recorded which). This clonotype originated in a man between 18 and 35 years old who had recovered from COVID-19. CDR3 DNA: TGTGCCAGCAGCTTCGGGACAGGGTCGTACGAGCAGTACTTC. As protein: CASSFGTGSYEQYF.